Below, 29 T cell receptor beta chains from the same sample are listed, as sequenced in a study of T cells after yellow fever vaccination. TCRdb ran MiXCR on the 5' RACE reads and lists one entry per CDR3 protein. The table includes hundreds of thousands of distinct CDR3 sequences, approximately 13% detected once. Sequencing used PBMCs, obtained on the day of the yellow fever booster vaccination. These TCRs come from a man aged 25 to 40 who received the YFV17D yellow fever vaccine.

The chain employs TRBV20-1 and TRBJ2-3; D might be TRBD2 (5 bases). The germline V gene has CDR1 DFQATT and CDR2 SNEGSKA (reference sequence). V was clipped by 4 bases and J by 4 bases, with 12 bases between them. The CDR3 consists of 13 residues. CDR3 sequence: CSAILGGPDTQYF. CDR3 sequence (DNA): TGCAGTGCTATCTTAGGAGGCCCAGATACGCAGTATTTT.

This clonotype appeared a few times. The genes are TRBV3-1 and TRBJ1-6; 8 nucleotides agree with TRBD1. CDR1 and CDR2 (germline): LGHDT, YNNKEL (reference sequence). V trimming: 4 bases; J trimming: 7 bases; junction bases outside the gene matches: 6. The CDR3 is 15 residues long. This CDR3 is CASSLVGTGNSPLHF. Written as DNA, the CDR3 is TGTGCCAGCAGCCTGGTTGGGACAGGAAATTCACCCCTCCACTTT.

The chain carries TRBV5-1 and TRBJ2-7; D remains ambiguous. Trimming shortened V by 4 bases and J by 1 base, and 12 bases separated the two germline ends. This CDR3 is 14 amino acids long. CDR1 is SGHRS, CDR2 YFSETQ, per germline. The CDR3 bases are TGCGCCAGCAGCCCTGCGGTGGTTTCCTACGAGCAGTACTTC. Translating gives CASSPAVVSYEQYF.

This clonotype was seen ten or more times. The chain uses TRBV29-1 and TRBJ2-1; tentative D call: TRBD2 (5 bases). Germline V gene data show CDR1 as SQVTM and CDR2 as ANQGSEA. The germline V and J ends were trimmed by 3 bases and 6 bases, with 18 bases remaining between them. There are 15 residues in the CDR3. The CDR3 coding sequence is TGCAGCGTTGATGAGGGTGGATTAACAGTCAATGAGCAGTTCTTC. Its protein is CSVDEGGLTVNEQFF.

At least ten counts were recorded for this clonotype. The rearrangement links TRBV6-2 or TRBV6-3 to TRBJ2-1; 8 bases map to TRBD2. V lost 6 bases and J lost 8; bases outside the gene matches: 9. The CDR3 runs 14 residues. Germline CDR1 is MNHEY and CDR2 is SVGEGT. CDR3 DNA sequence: TGTGCCAGCAGAACGAGCGGGAGCAGGGATGAGCAGTTCTTC. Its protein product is CASRTSGSRDEQFF.

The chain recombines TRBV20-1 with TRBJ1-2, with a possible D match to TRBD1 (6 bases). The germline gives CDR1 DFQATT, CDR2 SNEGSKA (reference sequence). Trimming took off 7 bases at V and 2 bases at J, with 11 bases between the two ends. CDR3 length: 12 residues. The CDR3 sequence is CSVWTENYGYTF. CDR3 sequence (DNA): TGCAGTGTTTGGACAGAGAACTATGGCTACACCTTC.

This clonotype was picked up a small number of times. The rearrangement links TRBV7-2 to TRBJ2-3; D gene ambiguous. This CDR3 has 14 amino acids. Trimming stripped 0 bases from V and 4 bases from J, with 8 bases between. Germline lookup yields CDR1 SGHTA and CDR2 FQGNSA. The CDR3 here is CASSLAFVADTQYF. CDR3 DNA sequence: TGTGCCAGCAGCTTAGCTTTCGTGGCAGATACGCAGTATTTT.

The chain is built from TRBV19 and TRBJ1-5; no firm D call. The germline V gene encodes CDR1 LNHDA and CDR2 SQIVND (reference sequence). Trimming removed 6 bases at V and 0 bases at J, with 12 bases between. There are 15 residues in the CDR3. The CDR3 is CASSNREFSNQPQHF. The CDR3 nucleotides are TGTGCCAGTAGCAACAGAGAATTTAGCAATCAGCCCCAGCATTTT.

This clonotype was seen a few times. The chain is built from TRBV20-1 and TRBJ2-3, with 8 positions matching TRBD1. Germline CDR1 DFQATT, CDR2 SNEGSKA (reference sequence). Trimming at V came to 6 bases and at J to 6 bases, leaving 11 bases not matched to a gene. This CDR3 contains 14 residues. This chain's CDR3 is CSALDRGSLDTQYF. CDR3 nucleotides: TGCAGTGCCTTAGACAGGGGATCTTTGGATACGCAGTATTTT.

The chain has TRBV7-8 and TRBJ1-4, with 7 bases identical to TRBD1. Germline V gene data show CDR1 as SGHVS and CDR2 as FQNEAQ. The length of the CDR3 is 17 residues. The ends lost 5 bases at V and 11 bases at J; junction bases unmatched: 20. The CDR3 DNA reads TGTGCCAGCAGCAGACAGACCACAGGGGCCGGGAGAGAGAAACTGTTTTTT. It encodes CASSRQTTGAGREKLFF. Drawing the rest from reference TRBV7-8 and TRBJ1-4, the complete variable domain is GAGVSQSPRYKVAKRGQDVALRCDPISGHVSLFWYQQALGQGPEFLTYFQNEAQLDKSGLPSDRFFAERPEGSVSTLKIQRTQQEDSAVYLCASSRQTTGAGREKLFFGSGTQLSVL.

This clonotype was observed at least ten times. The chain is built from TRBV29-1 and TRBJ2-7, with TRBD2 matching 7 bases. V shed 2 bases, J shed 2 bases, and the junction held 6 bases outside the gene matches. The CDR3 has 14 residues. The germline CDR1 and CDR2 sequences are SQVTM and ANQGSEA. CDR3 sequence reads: CSVESSGGAYEQYF. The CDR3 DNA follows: TGCAGCGTTGAATCTAGCGGAGGGGCCTACGAGCAGTACTTC.

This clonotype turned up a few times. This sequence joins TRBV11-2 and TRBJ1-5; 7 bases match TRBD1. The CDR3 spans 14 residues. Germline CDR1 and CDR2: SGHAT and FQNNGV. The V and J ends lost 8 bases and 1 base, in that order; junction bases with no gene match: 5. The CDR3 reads CASGKTGSNQPQHF. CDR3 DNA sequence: TGTGCCAGCGGCAAGACAGGGAGCAATCAGCCCCAGCATTTT.

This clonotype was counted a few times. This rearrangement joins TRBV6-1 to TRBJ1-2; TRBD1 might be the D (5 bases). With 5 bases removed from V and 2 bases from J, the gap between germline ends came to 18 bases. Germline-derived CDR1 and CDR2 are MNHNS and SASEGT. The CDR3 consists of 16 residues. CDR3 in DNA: TGTGCCAGCAGTCCCCTGGGGGACCGACCAAACTATGGCTACACCTTC. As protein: CASSPLGDRPNYGYTF.

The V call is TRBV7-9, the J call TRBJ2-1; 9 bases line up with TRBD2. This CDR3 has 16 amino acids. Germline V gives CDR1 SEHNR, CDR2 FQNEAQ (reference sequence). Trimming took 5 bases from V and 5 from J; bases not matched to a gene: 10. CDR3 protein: CASSPVAGERDNEQFF. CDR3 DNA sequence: TGTGCCAGCAGCCCGGTAGCGGGAGAACGGGACAATGAGCAGTTCTTC.

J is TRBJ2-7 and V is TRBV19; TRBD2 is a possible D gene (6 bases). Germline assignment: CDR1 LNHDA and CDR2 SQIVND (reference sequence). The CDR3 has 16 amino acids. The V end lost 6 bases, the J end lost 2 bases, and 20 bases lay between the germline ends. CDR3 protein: CASSPDLGGAPYEQYF. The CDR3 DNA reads TGTGCCAGTAGCCCAGACCTAGGCGGGGCCCCCTACGAGCAGTACTTC.

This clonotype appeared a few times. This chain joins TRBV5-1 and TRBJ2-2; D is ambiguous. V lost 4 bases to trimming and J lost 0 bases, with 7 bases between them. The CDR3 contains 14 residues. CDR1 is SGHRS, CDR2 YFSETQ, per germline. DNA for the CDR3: TGCGCCAGCAGCGAAGGGACGAACACCGGGGAGCTGTTTTTT. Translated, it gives CASSEGTNTGELFF.

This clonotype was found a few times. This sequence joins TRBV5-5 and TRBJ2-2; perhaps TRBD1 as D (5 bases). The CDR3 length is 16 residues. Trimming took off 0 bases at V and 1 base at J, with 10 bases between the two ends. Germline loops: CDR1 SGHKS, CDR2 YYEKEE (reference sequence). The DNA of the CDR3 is TGTGCCAGCAGCTTGGCAGGACACATGAACACCGGGGAGCTGTTTTTT. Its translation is CASSLAGHMNTGELFF. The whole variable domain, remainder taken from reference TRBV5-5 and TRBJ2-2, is DAGVTQSPTHLIKTRGQQVTLRCSPISGHKSVSWYQQVLGQGPQFIFQYYEKEERGRGNFPDRFSARQFPNYSSELNVNALLLGDSALYLCASSLAGHMNTGELFFGEGSRLTVL.

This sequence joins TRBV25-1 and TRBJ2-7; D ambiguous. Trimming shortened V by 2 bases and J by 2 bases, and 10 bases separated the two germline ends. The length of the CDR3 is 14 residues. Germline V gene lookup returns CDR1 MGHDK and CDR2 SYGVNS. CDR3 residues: CASSEGGTPYEQYF. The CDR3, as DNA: TGTGCCAGCAGTGAAGGCGGAACGCCCTACGAGCAGTACTTC.

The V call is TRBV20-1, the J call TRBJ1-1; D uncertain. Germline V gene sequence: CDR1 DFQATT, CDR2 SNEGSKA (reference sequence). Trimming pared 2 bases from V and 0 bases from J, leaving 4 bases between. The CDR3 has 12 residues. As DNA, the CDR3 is TGCAGTGCTAGATTCTTGAACACTGAAGCTTTCTTT. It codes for CSARFLNTEAFF.

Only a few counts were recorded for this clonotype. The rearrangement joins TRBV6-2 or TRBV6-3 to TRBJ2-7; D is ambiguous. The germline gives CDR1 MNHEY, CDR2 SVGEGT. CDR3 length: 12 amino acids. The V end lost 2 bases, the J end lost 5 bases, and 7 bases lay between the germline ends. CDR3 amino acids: CASSYGLDEQYF. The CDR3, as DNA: TGTGCCAGCAGTTACGGTTTGGACGAGCAGTACTTC.

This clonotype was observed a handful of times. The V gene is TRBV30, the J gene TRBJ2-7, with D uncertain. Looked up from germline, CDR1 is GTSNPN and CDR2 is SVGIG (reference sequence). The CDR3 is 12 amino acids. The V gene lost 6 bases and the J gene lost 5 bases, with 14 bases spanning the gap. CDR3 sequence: CACDQTSNEQYF. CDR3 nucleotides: TGTGCCTGCGACCAGACCAGTAACGAGCAGTACTTC.

CDR3 coding DNA: TGCAGCTCTTCGACAGTCACCTACAATGAGCAGTTCTTC. This gives the protein CSSSTVTYNEQFF. V is TRBV29-1 and J is TRBJ2-1; TRBD1 might be the D (5 bases). This CDR3 comprises 13 residues. V shed 8 bases and J shed 2 bases, with 13 bases lying between them. The V gene's germline CDR1 is SQVTM and CDR2 ANQGSEA.

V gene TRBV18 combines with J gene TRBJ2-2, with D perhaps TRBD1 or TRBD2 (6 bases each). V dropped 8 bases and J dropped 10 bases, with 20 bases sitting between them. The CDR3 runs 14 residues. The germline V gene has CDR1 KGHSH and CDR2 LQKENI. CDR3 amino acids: CASNSETGLSELFF. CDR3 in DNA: TGTGCCAGCAACAGCGAGACAGGACTATCGGAGCTGTTTTTT.

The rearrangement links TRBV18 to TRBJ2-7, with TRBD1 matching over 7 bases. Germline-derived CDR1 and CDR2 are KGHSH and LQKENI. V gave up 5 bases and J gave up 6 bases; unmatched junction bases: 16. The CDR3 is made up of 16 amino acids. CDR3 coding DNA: TGTGCCAGCTCATCGGTAGCCGGGACAGCCTACGGCGAGCAGTACTTC. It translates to CASSSVAGTAYGEQYF.

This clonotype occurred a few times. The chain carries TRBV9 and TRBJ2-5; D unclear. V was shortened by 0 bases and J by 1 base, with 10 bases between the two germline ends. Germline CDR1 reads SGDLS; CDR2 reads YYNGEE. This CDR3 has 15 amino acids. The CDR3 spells CASSVAFGFQETQYF. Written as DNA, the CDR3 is TGTGCCAGCAGCGTAGCTTTTGGCTTCCAAGAGACCCAGTACTTC.

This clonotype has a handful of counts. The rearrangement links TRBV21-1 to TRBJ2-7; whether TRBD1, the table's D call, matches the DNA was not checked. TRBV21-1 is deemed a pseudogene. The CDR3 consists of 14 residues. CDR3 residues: CASRPGQGHYEQYF. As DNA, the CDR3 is TGTGCCAGCAGACCGGGACAGGGGCACTACGAGCAGTACTTC.

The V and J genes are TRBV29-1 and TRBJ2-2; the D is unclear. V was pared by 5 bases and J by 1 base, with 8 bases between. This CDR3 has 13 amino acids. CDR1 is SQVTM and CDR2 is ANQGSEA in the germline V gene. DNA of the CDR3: TGCAGCGTTCGATTAGGGAACACCGGGGAGCTGTTTTTT. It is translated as CSVRLGNTGELFF.

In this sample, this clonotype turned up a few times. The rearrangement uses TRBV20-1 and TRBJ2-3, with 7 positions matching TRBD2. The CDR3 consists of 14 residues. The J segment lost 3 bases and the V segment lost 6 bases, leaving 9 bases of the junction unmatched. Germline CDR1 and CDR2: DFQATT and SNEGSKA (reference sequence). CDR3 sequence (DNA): TGCAGTGCCGGGTTAGGGCGGGGGACAGATACGCAGTATTTT. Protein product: CSAGLGRGTDTQYF.

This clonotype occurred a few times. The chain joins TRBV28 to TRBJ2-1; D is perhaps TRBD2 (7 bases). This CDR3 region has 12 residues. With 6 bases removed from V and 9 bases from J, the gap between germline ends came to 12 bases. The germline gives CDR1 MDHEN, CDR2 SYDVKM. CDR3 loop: CASRPGGPEQFF. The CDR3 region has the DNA TGTGCCAGCAGACCCGGGGGGCCTGAGCAGTTCTTC.